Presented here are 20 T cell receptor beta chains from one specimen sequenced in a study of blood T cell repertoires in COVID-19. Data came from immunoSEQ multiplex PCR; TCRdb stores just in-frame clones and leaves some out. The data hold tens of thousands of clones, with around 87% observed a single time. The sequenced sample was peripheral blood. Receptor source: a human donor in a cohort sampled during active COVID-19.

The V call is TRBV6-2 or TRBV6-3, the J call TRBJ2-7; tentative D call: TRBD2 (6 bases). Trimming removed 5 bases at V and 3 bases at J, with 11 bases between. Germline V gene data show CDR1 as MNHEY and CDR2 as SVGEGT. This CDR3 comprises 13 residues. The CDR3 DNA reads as TGTGCCAGCAGTCACGAGACTAGCTACGAGCAGTACTTC. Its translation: CASSHETSYEQYF.

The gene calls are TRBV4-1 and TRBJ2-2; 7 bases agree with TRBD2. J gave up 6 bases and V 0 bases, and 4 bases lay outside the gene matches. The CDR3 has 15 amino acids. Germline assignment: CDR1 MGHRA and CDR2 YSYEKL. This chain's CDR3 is CASSQDRGVAGELFF. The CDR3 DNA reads TGCGCCAGCAGCCAAGATCGGGGGGTTGCCGGGGAGCTGTTTTTT.

CDR3 in amino acids: CASSQDRTGMGSPLHF. The CDR3 nucleotides read TGTGCCAGCAGCCAAGATAGGACAGGGATGGGTTCACCCCTCCACTTT. This sequence joins TRBV3-1 (or the pseudogene TRBV3-2) and TRBJ1-6; 8 bases match TRBD1. The junction had 7 bases not matched to a gene; V was cut back by 0 bases and J by 9 bases. The germline V gene has CDR1 LGHDT and CDR2 YNNKEL (reference sequence). The CDR3 is 16 residues long.

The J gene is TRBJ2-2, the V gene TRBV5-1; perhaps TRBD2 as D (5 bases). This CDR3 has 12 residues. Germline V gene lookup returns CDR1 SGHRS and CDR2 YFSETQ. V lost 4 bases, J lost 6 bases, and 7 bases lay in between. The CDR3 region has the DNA TGCGCCAGCAGCCTCGGGGCCGGGGAGCTGTTTTTT. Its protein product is CASSLGAGELFF.

Here the CDR3 reads CASSLEQGGVHEQFF. CDR3 nucleotides: TGTGCCAGCAGCTTAGAGCAGGGCGGGGTCCATGAGCAGTTCTTC. The gene calls are TRBV7-9 and TRBJ2-1; perhaps TRBD2 as D (6 bases). This CDR3 comprises 15 residues. The germline gives CDR1 SEHNR, CDR2 FQNEAQ (reference sequence). V lost 1 base and J lost 8, with 15 bases in between.

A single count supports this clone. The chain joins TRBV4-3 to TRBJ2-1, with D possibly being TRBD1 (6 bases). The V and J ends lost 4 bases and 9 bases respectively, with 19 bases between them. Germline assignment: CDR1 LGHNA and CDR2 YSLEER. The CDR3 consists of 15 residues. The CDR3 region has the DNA TGCGCCAGCAGCCCAAGGCCCGGGGACACGCGTGAGCAGTTCTTC. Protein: CASSPRPGDTREQFF.

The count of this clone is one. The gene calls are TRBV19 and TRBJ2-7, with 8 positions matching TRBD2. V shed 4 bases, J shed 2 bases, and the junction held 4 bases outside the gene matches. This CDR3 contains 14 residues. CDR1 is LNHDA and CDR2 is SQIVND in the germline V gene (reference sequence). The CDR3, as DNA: TGTGCCAGTAGTAAGGCGGGAGGCCCCTACGAGCAGTACTTC. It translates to CASSKAGGPYEQYF.

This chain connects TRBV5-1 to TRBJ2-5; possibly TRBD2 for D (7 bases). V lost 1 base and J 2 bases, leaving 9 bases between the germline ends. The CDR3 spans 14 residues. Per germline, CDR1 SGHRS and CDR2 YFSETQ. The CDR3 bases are TGCGCCAGCAGCTTGCGGGGGGCGCAAGAGACCCAGTACTTC. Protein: CASSLRGAQETQYF.

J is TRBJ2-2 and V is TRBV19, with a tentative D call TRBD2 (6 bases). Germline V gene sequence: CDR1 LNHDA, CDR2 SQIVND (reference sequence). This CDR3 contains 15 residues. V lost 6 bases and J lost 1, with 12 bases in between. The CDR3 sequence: CASSTGTLNTGELFF. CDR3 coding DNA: TGTGCCAGTAGCACCGGGACTTTGAACACCGGGGAGCTGTTTTTT.

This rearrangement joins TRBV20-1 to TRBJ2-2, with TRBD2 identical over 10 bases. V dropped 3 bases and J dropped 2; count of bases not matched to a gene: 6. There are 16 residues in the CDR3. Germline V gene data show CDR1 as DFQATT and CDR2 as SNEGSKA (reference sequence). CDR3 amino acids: CSASGLAGVNTGELFF. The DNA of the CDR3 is TGCAGTGCTAGTGGTCTAGCGGGAGTTAACACCGGGGAGCTGTTTTTT.

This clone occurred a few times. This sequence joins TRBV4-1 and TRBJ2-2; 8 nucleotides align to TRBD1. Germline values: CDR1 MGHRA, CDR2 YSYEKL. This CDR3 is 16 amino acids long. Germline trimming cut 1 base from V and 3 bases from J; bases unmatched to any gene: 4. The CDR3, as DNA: TGCGCCAGCAGCCAAGTGTCAGGGGGCGACACCGGGGAGCTGTTTTTT. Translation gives CASSQVSGGDTGELFF.

CDR3 region: CASSPSGIDQPQHF. Written as DNA, the CDR3 is TGTGCCAGCTCACCTTCGGGGATCGATCAGCCCCAGCATTTT. The gene calls are TRBV18 and TRBJ1-5; D is unclear. This CDR3 has 14 residues. Looked up from germline, CDR1 is KGHSH and CDR2 is LQKENI. V dropped 3 bases and J dropped 5 bases, with 11 bases sitting between them.

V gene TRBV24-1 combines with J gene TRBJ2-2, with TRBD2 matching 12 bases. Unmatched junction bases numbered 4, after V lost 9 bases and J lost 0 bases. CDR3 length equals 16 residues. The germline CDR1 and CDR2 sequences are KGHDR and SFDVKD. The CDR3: CATSTSGRPNTGELFF. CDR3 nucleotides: TGTGCCACCTCGACTAGCGGGAGACCGAACACCGGGGAGCTGTTTTTT.

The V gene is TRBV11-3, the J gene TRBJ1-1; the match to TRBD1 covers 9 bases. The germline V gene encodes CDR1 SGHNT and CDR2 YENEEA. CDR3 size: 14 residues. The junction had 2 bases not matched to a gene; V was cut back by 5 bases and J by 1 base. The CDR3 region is CASSLGQGNTEAFF. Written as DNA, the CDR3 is TGTGCCAGCAGCCTGGGACAGGGGAACACTGAAGCTTTCTTT.

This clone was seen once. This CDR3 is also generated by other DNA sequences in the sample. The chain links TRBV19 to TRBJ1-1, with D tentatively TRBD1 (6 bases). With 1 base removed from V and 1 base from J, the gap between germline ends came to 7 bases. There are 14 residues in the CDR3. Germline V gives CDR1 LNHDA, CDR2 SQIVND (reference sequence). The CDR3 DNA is TGTGCCAGTAGTATAGGGACAGCGAACACTGAAGCTTTCTTT. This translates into CASSIGTANTEAFF.

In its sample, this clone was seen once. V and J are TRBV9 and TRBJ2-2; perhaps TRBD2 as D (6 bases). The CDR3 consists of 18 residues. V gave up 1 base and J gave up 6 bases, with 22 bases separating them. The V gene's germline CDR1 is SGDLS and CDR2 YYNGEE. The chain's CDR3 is CASSVQTGTRTLAGELFF. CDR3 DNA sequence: TGTGCCAGCAGCGTACAAACCGGGACTCGCACCTTAGCCGGGGAGCTGTTTTTT.

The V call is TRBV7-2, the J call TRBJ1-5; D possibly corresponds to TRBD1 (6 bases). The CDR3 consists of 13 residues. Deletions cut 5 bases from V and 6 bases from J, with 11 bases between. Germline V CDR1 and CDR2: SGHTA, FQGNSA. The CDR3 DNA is TGTGCCAGCAGCCCCACAGGGATTCAGCCCCAGCATTTT. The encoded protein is CASSPTGIQPQHF.

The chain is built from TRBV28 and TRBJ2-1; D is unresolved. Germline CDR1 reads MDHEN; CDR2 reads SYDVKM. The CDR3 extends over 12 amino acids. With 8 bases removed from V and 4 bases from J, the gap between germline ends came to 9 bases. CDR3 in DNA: TGTGCCAGCGGCTCCCCTTACAATGAGCAGTTCTTC. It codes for CASGSPYNEQFF.

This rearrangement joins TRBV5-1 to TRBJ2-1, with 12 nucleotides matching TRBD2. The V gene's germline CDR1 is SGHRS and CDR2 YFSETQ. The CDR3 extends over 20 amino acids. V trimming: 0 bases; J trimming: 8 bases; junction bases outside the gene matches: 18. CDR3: CASSLGTSGTRRTKRDEQFF. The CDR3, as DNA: TGCGCCAGCAGCTTGGGGACTAGCGGGACCCGGCGTACAAAGCGGGATGAGCAGTTCTTC. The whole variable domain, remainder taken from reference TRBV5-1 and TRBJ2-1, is KAGVTQTPRYLIKTRGQQVTLSCSPISGHRSVSWYQQTPGQGLQFLFEYFSETQRNKGNFPGRFSGRQFSNSRSEMNVSTLELGDSALYLCASSLGTSGTRRTKRDEQFFGPGTRLTVL.

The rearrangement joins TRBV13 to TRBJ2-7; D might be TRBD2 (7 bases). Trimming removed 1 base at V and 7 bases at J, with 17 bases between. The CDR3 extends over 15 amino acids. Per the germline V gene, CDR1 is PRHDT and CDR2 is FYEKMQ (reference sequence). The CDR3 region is CASSLVFGGQGEQYF. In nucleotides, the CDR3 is TGTGCCAGCAGCTTAGTTTTCGGGGGGCAGGGGGAGCAGTACTTC.